The next 31 T cell receptor beta chains were all read from a single sample in a study of OX40 agonist ivuxolimab in advanced cancers. Clones were read by immunoSEQ multiplex PCR, and TCRdb kept only the in-frame ones, dropping some. The sample carries roughly 70,000 clones, more than 80% recorded once. Specimen: CD4+ or CD8+ T cells sorted from blood, collected in a trial of the OX40 agonist ivuxolimab. Source of these receptors: an adult with an advanced solid tumor such as melanoma, head and neck, liver or kidney cancer.

The chain recombines TRBV7-8 with TRBJ2-1; 11 nucleotides align to TRBD2. Germline CDR1 is SGHVS and CDR2 is FQNEAQ. V gave up 3 bases and J gave up 3 bases; unmatched junction bases: 4. There are 16 residues in the CDR3. In DNA, the CDR3 is TGTGCCAGCAGCTTTAGGACTAGCGGGTACTACAATGAGCAGTTCTTC. This translates into CASSFRTSGYYNEQFF.

This sequence joins TRBV27 and TRBJ2-5, with D unclear. V was clipped by 6 bases and J by 5 bases, with 13 bases between them. The CDR3 length is 13 residues. In germline, CDR1 is MNHEY, CDR2 SMNVEV (reference sequence). This chain's CDR3 is CASSPVSGETQYF. DNA of the CDR3: TGTGCCAGCAGCCCCGTATCCGGCGAGACCCAGTACTTC.

The rearrangement uses TRBV30 and TRBJ1-2, with a possible D match to TRBD1 (5 bases). This CDR3 region has 14 residues. Per the germline V gene, CDR1 is GTSNPN and CDR2 is SVGIG (reference sequence). The V and J ends lost 0 bases and 5 bases respectively, with 13 bases between them. In DNA form, the CDR3 reads TGTGCCTGGAGTGTACGACAGCTACTTTATGGCTACACCTTC. It encodes CAWSVRQLLYGYTF.

The rearrangement links TRBV19 to TRBJ1-5, with D uncertain. Germline V gene sequence: CDR1 LNHDA, CDR2 SQIVND (reference sequence). The CDR3 loop spans 14 amino acids. Deletions cut 7 bases from V and 7 bases from J, with 17 bases between. Here the CDR3 reads CASTLGGRAQPQHF. Here the CDR3 DNA reads TGTGCCAGTACCCTAGGCGGACGGGCCCAGCCCCAGCATTTT. Filled out from reference TRBV19 and TRBJ1-5, the complete variable domain reads DGGITQSPKYLFRKEGQNVTLSCEQNLNHDAMYWYRQDPGQGLRLIYYSQIVNDFQKGDIAEGYSVSREKKESFPLTVTSAQKNPTAFYLCASTLGGRAQPQHFGDGTRLSIL.

The CDR3 sequence: CASSHRDNEQFF. The CDR3 nucleotides are TGTGCCAGCTCACACAGGGACAATGAGCAGTTCTTC. The genes are TRBV2 and TRBJ2-1; possible D gene TRBD1, 6 bases. The germline V gene encodes CDR1 SNHLY and CDR2 FYNNEI. Trimming pared 8 bases from V and 5 bases from J, leaving 10 bases between. The CDR3 covers 12 residues.

This clone was detected only once. One junction end disagrees with the germline gene, perhaps due to a read error. V is TRBV18 and J is TRBJ2-1, with TRBD1 matching 9 bases. CDR3 length: 12 amino acids. CDR1 is KGHSH, CDR2 LQKENI, per germline. The CDR3 loop is CASSPGGTGPVF. CDR3 nucleotides: TGTGCCAGCTCACCAGGGGGGACAGGGCCGGTCTTC.

The chain has TRBV10-3 and TRBJ2-7; D unclear. Germline CDR1 is ENHRY and CDR2 is SYGVKD. The CDR3 length is 13 residues. Trimming removed 8 bases at V and 0 bases at J, with 11 bases between. CDR3 loop: CAIGTDLSYEQYF. In nucleotides, the CDR3 is TGTGCCATCGGTACAGACCTCTCCTACGAGCAGTACTTC.

The chain has TRBV10-1 and TRBJ2-7, with 7 bases identical to TRBD2. CDR1 and CDR2 (germline): WNHNN, SYGVQD (reference sequence). V lost 3 bases to trimming and J lost 3 bases; unmatched junction nucleotides: 8. The CDR3 spans 15 residues. This CDR3 is CASSEVGLEVYEQYF. Written as DNA, the CDR3 is TGCGCCAGCAGTGAAGTCGGACTAGAAGTCTACGAGCAGTACTTC.

This chain links TRBV28 with TRBJ1-4; D ambiguous. V gave up 6 bases and J gave up 5 bases, with 25 bases separating them. Germline CDR1 is MDHEN and CDR2 is SYDVKM. The CDR3 extends over 18 amino acids. This CDR3 reads CASRTLINPGPRNEKLFF. DNA of the CDR3: TGTGCCAGCAGAACCCTTATCAACCCGGGCCCGCGGAATGAAAAACTGTTTTTT.

The V and J genes are TRBV6-1 and TRBJ2-7; D might be TRBD1 or TRBD2, each matching 6 bases. The V end lost 5 bases, the J end lost 1 base, and 15 bases lay between the germline ends. The germline gives CDR1 MNHNS, CDR2 SASEGT. This CDR3 has 15 residues. The CDR3 nucleotides read TGTGCCAGCAGTCTCGGGGGCCACCAATCCTACGAGCAGTACTTC. The encoded protein is CASSLGGHQSYEQYF.

This clone was observed a single time. The rearrangement links TRBV14 to TRBJ2-2; 10 bases are shared with TRBD2. Germline V gene lookup returns CDR1 SGHDN and CDR2 FVKESK. This CDR3 region has 16 residues. V shed 4 bases, J shed 2 bases, and the junction held 4 bases outside the gene matches. CDR3 coding DNA: TGTGCCAGCAGCCTCCGGACTAGCGGAAACACCGGGGAGCTGTTTTTT. Its protein product is CASSLRTSGNTGELFF.

This clone has just one count. This chain uses TRBV5-1 with TRBJ2-5, with 11 positions matching TRBD2. The ends lost 5 bases at V and 4 bases at J; junction bases unmatched: 7. Germline loops: CDR1 SGHRS, CDR2 YFSETQ. The CDR3 runs 15 residues. The CDR3 here is CASRLAGGRGETQYF. CDR3 coding DNA: TGCGCCAGCAGGCTAGCGGGGGGCCGAGGAGAGACCCAGTACTTC.

The chain carries TRBV27 and TRBJ1-6, with unresolved D. V lost 6 bases, J lost 0 bases, and 3 bases lay in between. Germline V gives CDR1 MNHEY, CDR2 SMNVEV (reference sequence). This CDR3 region has 13 residues. The DNA of the CDR3 is TGTGCCAGCAGGAGCTCCTATAATTCACCCCTCCACTTT. Residues: CASRSSYNSPLHF.

The chain links TRBV28 to TRBJ2-7; D not certain. CDR1 and CDR2 (germline): MDHEN, SYDVKM. Trimming took 3 bases from V and 3 from J, leaving 9 bases between them. The CDR3 covers 13 residues. The CDR3 bases are TGTGCCAGCAGTTTGGCGGCAGGCTACGAGCAGTACTTC. Protein: CASSLAAGYEQYF.

The chain employs TRBV29-1 and TRBJ2-2, with a weak D call TRBD2 (5 bases). The CDR3 has 13 residues. Per the germline V gene, CDR1 is SQVTM and CDR2 is ANQGSEA. V was clipped by 2 bases and J by 3 bases, with 7 bases between them. The CDR3 DNA is TGCAGCGTTGAACAGGAGGACACCGGGGAGCTGTTTTTT. Translated, it gives CSVEQEDTGELFF.

The gene calls are TRBV27 and TRBJ2-4; D remains ambiguous. The CDR3 contains 14 residues. Germline V gene lookup returns CDR1 MNHEY and CDR2 SMNVEV (reference sequence). Trimming removed 5 bases from V and 2 bases from J, with 10 bases in between. CDR3 sequence (DNA): TGTGCCAGCAGTCAGGCGTCTACCAAAAACATTCAGTACTTC. Amino acid sequence: CASSQASTKNIQYF.

The chain couples TRBV2 to TRBJ2-7; D remains ambiguous. Germline lookup yields CDR1 SNHLY and CDR2 FYNNEI. CDR3 length equals 9 residues. Trimming shortened V by 5 bases and J by 4 bases, and 0 bases separated the two germline ends. The CDR3 is CASSYEQYF. In nucleotides, the CDR3 is TGTGCCAGCAGTTACGAGCAGTACTTC.

The chain is built from TRBV4-1 and TRBJ2-5; the D gene could be TRBD1 or TRBD2 (5 bases each). Per germline, CDR1 MGHRA and CDR2 YSYEKL. The V gene lost 0 bases and the J gene lost 5 bases, with 10 bases spanning the gap. This CDR3 region has 14 residues. The CDR3 region has the DNA TGCGCCAGCAGCCAAGACGGGACGGGGGAGACCCAGTACTTC. Translating gives CASSQDGTGETQYF.

This chain joins TRBV19 and TRBJ2-1, with D possibly matching TRBD1 (5 bases). This CDR3 has 13 amino acids. V shed 3 bases and J shed 9 bases, with 12 bases lying between them. Germline CDR1 LNHDA, CDR2 SQIVND (reference sequence). CDR3 DNA sequence: TGTGCCAGTAGTATCATGGTAGGGGCTGAGCAGTTCTTC. This translates into CASSIMVGAEQFF.

The genes are TRBV10-3 and TRBJ2-1; TRBD2 agrees at 12 bases. Germline lookup yields CDR1 ENHRY and CDR2 SYGVKD. With V trimmed by 4 bases and J by 7 bases, 8 bases remained unmatched. CDR3 length equals 16 residues. The DNA for the CDR3 is TGTGCCATCAGTGCAGTGACTAGCGGGAGTGGGAATGAGCAGTTCTTC. It translates to CAISAVTSGSGNEQFF.

V gene TRBV5-4 combines with J gene TRBJ1-1; 10 positions match TRBD1. This CDR3 comprises 15 residues. Germline CDR1 SGHNT, CDR2 YYREEE (reference sequence). Germline trimming cut 10 bases from V and 1 base from J; bases unmatched to any gene: 10. CDR3 nucleotides: TGTGCCGGGGAGGAGACAGGGGGCGCGAACACTGAAGCTTTCTTT. Translation gives CAGEETGGANTEAFF.

The chain links TRBV30 to TRBJ2-3; D possibly corresponds to TRBD2 (7 bases). Per the germline V gene, CDR1 is GTSNPN and CDR2 is SVGIG (reference sequence). Trimming pared 2 bases from V and 0 bases from J, leaving 12 bases between. The CDR3 extends over 15 amino acids. CDR3 loop: CAWSSGGASTDTQYF. CDR3 sequence (DNA): TGTGCCTGGAGTAGTGGGGGGGCCAGCACAGATACGCAGTATTTT.

The chain recombines TRBV6-1 with TRBJ2-1, with 10 bases identical to TRBD2. There are 15 residues in the CDR3. V was clipped by 0 bases and J by 4 bases; unmatched bases: 0. CDR1 is MNHNS, CDR2 SASEGT, per germline. CDR3 protein: CASSEAAGGYNEQFF. The CDR3 DNA is TGTGCCAGCAGTGAAGCAGCGGGGGGGTACAATGAGCAGTTCTTC.

This clone came up once. J is TRBJ2-7 and V is TRBV11-3; D unclear. There are 13 residues in the CDR3. Trimming took off 1 base at V and 4 bases at J, with 8 bases between the two ends. Germline V gene data show CDR1 as SGHNT and CDR2 as YENEEA. CDR3 protein: CASSLGFGYEQYF. The CDR3 DNA reads as TGTGCCAGCAGCTTAGGTTTTGGGTACGAGCAGTACTTC.

The chain links TRBV9 to TRBJ2-7; the D is unclear. V lost 4 bases, J lost 2 bases, and 10 bases lay in between. CDR3 length: 13 residues. Germline loops: CDR1 SGDLS, CDR2 YYNGEE. The CDR3 DNA is TGTGCCAGCAGCCCCGACCAGACCTACGAGCAGTACTTC. Its translation: CASSPDQTYEQYF.

J is TRBJ1-1 and V is TRBV5-4, with unresolved D. V was pared by 2 bases and J by 7 bases, with 9 bases between. The CDR3 spans 12 residues. Germline lookup yields CDR1 SGHNT and CDR2 YYREEE (reference sequence). Written as DNA, the CDR3 is TGTGCCAGCAGCTTAATGGGAGGTGAAGCTTTCTTT. This sequence encodes CASSLMGGEAFF.

This chain links TRBV9 with TRBJ2-3; 13 nucleotides match TRBD2. CDR3 length: 16 amino acids. Looked up from germline, CDR1 is SGDLS and CDR2 is YYNGEE. V was pared by 3 bases and J by 4 bases, with 5 bases of the junction left unmatched. The CDR3, as DNA: TGTGCCAGCAGCGGACTAGCGGGGGGCAGCGCAGATACGCAGTATTTT. Its protein product is CASSGLAGGSADTQYF.

The V and J genes are TRBV5-1 and TRBJ2-7, with D unclear. Germline CDR1 is SGHRS and CDR2 is YFSETQ. V lost 4 bases, J lost 1 base, and 15 bases lay in between. CDR3 length: 15 residues. For the CDR3, the DNA is TGCGCCAGCAGCCCGTATCAGGACCTTTCCTACGAGCAGTACTTC. Its translation is CASSPYQDLSYEQYF.

In the case of this clone: The same CDR3 can be traced to other DNA sequences in this sample. J is TRBJ2-2 and V is TRBV2; the D is unclear. The V end lost 6 bases, the J end lost 0 bases, and 11 bases lay between the germline ends. CDR1 is SNHLY and CDR2 is FYNNEI in the germline V gene. The CDR3 extends over 15 amino acids. The CDR3 DNA sequence: TGTGCCAGCAGAGAGACGTACGCGAACACCGGGGAGCTGTTTTTT. Encoded protein: CASRETYANTGELFF. The full variable domain, in which reference TRBV2 and TRBJ2-2 provide the parts outside the CDR3, is EPEVTQTPSHQVTQMGQEVILRCVPISNHLYFYWYRQILGQKVEFLVSFYNNEISEKSEIFDDQFSVERPDGSNFTLKIRSTKLEDSAMYFCASRETYANTGELFFGEGSRLTVL.

The chain recombines TRBV7-9 with TRBJ2-5, with 10 nucleotides matching TRBD1. Germline values: CDR1 SEHNR, CDR2 FQNEAQ (reference sequence). V shed 2 bases, J shed 5 bases, and the junction held 8 bases outside the gene matches. The CDR3 covers 16 residues. This CDR3 reads CASSLHPDRGVETQYF. The CDR3 nucleotides read TGTGCCAGCAGCTTACACCCGGACAGGGGGGTGGAGACCCAGTACTTC.

The rearrangement joins TRBV28 to TRBJ2-5; TRBD1 matches 7 bases. The CDR3 has 16 amino acids. Germline V gene lookup returns CDR1 MDHEN and CDR2 SYDVKM. The junction had 13 bases not matched to a gene; V was cut back by 4 bases and J by 5 bases. The CDR3 DNA sequence: TGTGCCAGCAGTTCGCAACGAGATGGGACAGCGGAGACCCAGTACTTC. Residues: CASSSQRDGTAETQYF.